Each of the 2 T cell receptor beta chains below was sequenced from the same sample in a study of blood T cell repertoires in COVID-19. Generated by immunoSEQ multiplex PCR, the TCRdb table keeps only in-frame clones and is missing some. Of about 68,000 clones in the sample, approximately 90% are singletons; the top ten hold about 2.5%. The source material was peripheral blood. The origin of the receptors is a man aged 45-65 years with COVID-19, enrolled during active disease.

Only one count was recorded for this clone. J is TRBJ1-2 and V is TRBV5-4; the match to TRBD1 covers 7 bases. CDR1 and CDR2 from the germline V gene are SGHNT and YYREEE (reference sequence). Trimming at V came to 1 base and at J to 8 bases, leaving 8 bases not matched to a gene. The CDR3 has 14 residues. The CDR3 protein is CASSLQGTAEGYTF. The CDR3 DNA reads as TGTGCCAGCAGCTTGCAAGGGACAGCGGAAGGCTACACCTTC.

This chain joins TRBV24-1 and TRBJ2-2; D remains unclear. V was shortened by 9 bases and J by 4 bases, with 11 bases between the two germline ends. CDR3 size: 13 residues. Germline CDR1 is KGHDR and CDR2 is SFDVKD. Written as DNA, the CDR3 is TGTGCCACCGGGTACAGCTCCACCGGGGAGCTGTTTTTT. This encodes CATGYSSTGELFF.